The 18 T cell receptor beta chains below come from one sample, sequenced in a study of T cell repertoires in cytomegalovirus infection. TCRdb called the reads again in MiXCR, with one record for every CDR3 protein. The data contain over 150,000 distinct CDR3 sequences, over 13% of them singletons. Source material: PBMCs. The receptors come from a human donor in good health (CMV status not recorded). Some clones in this sample may be carry-over from other donors' samples.

This chain links TRBV12-3 or TRBV12-4 with TRBJ1-1; tentatively, D is TRBD1 (6 bases). V lost 0 bases and J lost 3, with 14 bases in between. The CDR3 is 16 residues long. The CDR3 reads CASSLALQGRHTEAFF. As DNA, the CDR3 is TGTGCCAGCAGTTTAGCGCTCCAGGGGAGACACACTGAAGCTTTCTTT.

This clonotype turned up a few times. The chain couples TRBV29-1 to TRBJ2-1; TRBD2 matches at 7 bases. Germline V gene sequence: CDR1 SQVTM, CDR2 ANQGSEA. The J segment lost 9 bases and the V segment lost 4 bases, leaving 3 bases of the junction unmatched. There are 11 residues in the CDR3. The CDR3 sequence: CSVVGGVEQFF. The CDR3, as DNA: TGCAGCGTTGTGGGAGGGGTTGAGCAGTTCTTC.

V and J are TRBV27 and TRBJ2-1; no definite D call. V lost 6 bases and J lost 0, with 12 bases in between. The germline V gene encodes CDR1 MNHEY and CDR2 SMNVEV (reference sequence). This CDR3 has 15 residues. CDR3 nucleotides: TGTGCCAGCAGAGATAGCCCTAACTCCTACAATGAGCAGTTCTTC. It codes for CASRDSPNSYNEQFF.

The sample holds many counts of this clonotype. The chain recombines TRBV7-6 with TRBJ2-7; D is perhaps TRBD2 (5 bases). CDR3 length: 14 amino acids. Trimming removed 5 bases from V and 7 bases from J, with 18 bases in between. The germline gives CDR1 SGHVS, CDR2 FNYEAQ. The CDR3 is CASSLRGPLDEQYF. In nucleotides, the CDR3 is TGTGCCAGCAGCCTACGCGGGCCCCTGGATGAGCAGTACTTC.

This chain joins TRBV5-1 and TRBJ1-4; D not certain. This CDR3 comprises 13 residues. Germline values: CDR1 SGHRS, CDR2 YFSETQ. Trimming removed 4 bases from V and 6 bases from J, with 10 bases in between. The CDR3 reads CASSPAWDEKLFF. The CDR3 region has the DNA TGCGCCAGCAGCCCTGCCTGGGATGAAAAACTGTTTTTT.

This clonotype was seen only a few times. The chain joins TRBV7-9 to TRBJ1-5; 7 positions agree with TRBD1. V shed 1 base, J shed 7 bases, and the junction held 4 bases outside the gene matches. Germline V lookup: CDR1 SEHNR, CDR2 FQNEAQ (reference sequence). The CDR3 loop spans 14 amino acids. The CDR3, as DNA: TGTGCCAGCAGCTTAGAGACAGGGAAGCAGCCCCAGCATTTT. Protein product: CASSLETGKQPQHF.

This clonotype was recorded at least ten times. J is TRBJ2-7 and V is TRBV7-2; 9 positions match TRBD1. Losses at the gene ends were 4 bases for V and 4 bases for J; bases not matched to a gene: 2. The CDR3 covers 13 residues. Germline CDR1 is SGHTA and CDR2 is FQGNSA. The CDR3 sequence is CASSSDRGYEQYF. The CDR3, as DNA: TGTGCCAGCAGCTCGGACAGGGGATACGAGCAGTACTTC.

This clonotype has at least ten counts. This chain uses TRBV7-8 with TRBJ2-7, with a tentative D call TRBD1 (6 bases). The length of the CDR3 is 14 residues. CDR1 is SGHVS and CDR2 is FQNEAQ in the germline V gene. The V end lost 6 bases, the J end lost 2 bases, and 14 bases lay between the germline ends. The CDR3, as DNA: TGTGCCAGCAGTCACATGGACAGCGCCTACGAGCAGTACTTC. Residues: CASSHMDSAYEQYF.

This clonotype was observed at least ten times. The chain combines TRBV7-9 with TRBJ2-2, with TRBD2 matching 11 bases. With V trimmed by 2 bases and J by 4 bases, 3 bases remained unmatched. There are 16 residues in the CDR3. CDR1 is SEHNR and CDR2 is FQNEAQ in the germline V gene (reference sequence). Written as DNA, the CDR3 is TGTGCCAGCAGCTTACCTAGCGGGAGGTCCACCGGGGAGCTGTTTTTT. The encoded protein is CASSLPSGRSTGELFF.

V gene TRBV9 combines with J gene TRBJ2-7; 7 bases align to TRBD1. Germline V gene sequence: CDR1 SGDLS, CDR2 YYNGEE. The CDR3 sequence is 15 residues long. V shed 0 bases and J 3 bases; nucleotides not matched to a gene: 6. CDR3 sequence reads: CASSVVGTDNYEQYF. Here the CDR3 DNA reads TGTGCCAGCAGCGTAGTAGGGACAGATAACTACGAGCAGTACTTC.

In this sample, this clonotype turned up a few times. The chain is built from TRBV7-9 and TRBJ2-5; D is possibly TRBD2 (5 bases). The V end was cut by 5 bases, the J end by 5 bases, with 15 bases between. The CDR3 spans 14 residues. CDR1 is SEHNR and CDR2 is FQNEAQ in the germline V gene (reference sequence). The CDR3 spells CASSGGRSEETQYF. The CDR3 nucleotides are TGTGCCAGCAGCGGAGGCCGGTCGGAGGAGACCCAGTACTTC.

The CDR3 region is CASNLFRADTQYF. The CDR3 nucleotides are TGTGCCAGCAACTTGTTTCGGGCAGATACGCAGTATTTT. The J gene is TRBJ2-3, the V gene TRBV28; D ambiguous. Trimming took off 7 bases at V and 4 bases at J, with 12 bases between the two ends. The CDR3 totals 13 residues. Looked up from germline, CDR1 is MDHEN and CDR2 is SYDVKM.

The rearrangement joins TRBV19 to TRBJ2-7; D uncertain. CDR3 length equals 14 residues. Trimming removed 3 bases at V and 0 bases at J, with 9 bases between. Germline V CDR1 and CDR2: LNHDA, SQIVND (reference sequence). DNA for the CDR3: TGTGCCAGTAGTATTCCAGGTGCCTCCTACGAGCAGTACTTC. It specifies CASSIPGASYEQYF. Full variable domain (rest looked up from reference TRBV19 and TRBJ2-7): DGGITQSPKYLFRKEGQNVTLSCEQNLNHDAMYWYRQDPGQGLRLIYYSQIVNDFQKGDIAEGYSVSREKKESFPLTVTSAQKNPTAFYLCASSIPGASYEQYFGPGTRLTVT.

V is TRBV4-3 and J is TRBJ2-4; no clear D. The CDR3 spans 17 residues. In germline, CDR1 is LGHNA, CDR2 YSLEER. The V end was cut by 0 bases, the J end by 3 bases, with 15 bases between. The CDR3 nucleotides read TGCGCCAGCAGCCAAGATAATCCCCGCGAGGTCAAAAACATTCAGTACTTC. Its protein product is CASSQDNPREVKNIQYF.

The genes are TRBV14 and TRBJ2-5; 7 bases map to TRBD1. The CDR3 contains 14 residues. Unmatched junction bases numbered 5, after V lost 2 bases and J lost 5 bases. Germline CDR1 SGHDN, CDR2 FVKESK. The CDR3 nucleotides read TGTGCCAGCAGCCAAAACAGGGGCTGGGAGACCCAGTACTTC. Protein product: CASSQNRGWETQYF.

The chain uses TRBV2 and TRBJ1-6; D is unclear. From germline, CDR1 is SNHLY and CDR2 FYNNEI. V dropped 0 bases and J dropped 7 bases, with 7 bases sitting between them. There are 14 residues in the CDR3. For the CDR3, the DNA is TGTGCCAGCAGTGAAGCAGGGAGCAATTCACCCCTCCACTTT. Encoded protein: CASSEAGSNSPLHF.

This clonotype has just a few counts. The chain uses TRBV20-1 and TRBJ2-5; D perhaps matches TRBD2 (6 bases). V dropped 6 bases and J dropped 2 bases, with 10 bases sitting between them. The CDR3 has 12 amino acids. From germline, CDR1 is DFQATT and CDR2 SNEGSKA (reference sequence). The CDR3: CSAHGTQETQYF. CDR3 DNA sequence: TGCAGTGCCCACGGGACTCAAGAGACCCAGTACTTC.

This clonotype was seen more than once but under ten times. The chain carries TRBV14 and TRBJ1-3, with 9 bases identical to TRBD1. Germline V lookup: CDR1 SGHDN, CDR2 FVKESK. This CDR3 is built from 15 residues. V gave up 4 bases and J gave up 1 base; unmatched junction bases: 2. The CDR3 DNA is TGTGCCAGCAGCCCGACAGGGGGGTCTGGAAACACCATATATTTT. It yields the protein CASSPTGGSGNTIYF. Complete variable domain (other parts from reference TRBV14 and TRBJ1-3): EAGVTQFPSHSVIEKGQTVTLRCDPISGHDNLYWYRRVMGKEIKFLLHFVKESKQDESGMPNNRFLAERTGGTYSTLKVQPAELEDSGVYFCASSPTGGSGNTIYFGEGSWLTVV.